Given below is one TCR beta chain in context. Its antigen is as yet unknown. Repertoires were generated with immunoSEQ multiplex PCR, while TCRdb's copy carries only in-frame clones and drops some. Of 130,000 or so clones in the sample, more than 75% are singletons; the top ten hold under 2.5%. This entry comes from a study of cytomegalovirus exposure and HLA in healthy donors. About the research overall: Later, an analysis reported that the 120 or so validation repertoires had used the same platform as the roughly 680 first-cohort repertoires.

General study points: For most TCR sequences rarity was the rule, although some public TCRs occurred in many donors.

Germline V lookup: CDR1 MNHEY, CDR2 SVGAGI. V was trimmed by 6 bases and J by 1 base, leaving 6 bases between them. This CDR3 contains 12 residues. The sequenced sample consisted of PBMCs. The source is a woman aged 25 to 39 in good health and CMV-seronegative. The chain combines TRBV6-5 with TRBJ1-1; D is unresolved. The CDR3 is CASSGGNTEAFF. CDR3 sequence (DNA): TGTGCCAGCAGCGGCGGGAACACTGAAGCTTTCTTT.